One sample yielded the 5 T cell receptor beta chains listed below, sequenced in a study of T cells expressing NK-cell markers. From the 5' RACE reads, TCRdb lists one entry per CDR3 protein and no DNA. The ten most abundant clones cover 15% to 20% of a sample with roughly 110,000 distinct CDR3 sequences. The sequencing sample was made of blood T cells: a sorted CD56 or NKG2C T cell subset, CD4+ or CD8+ T cells, or bulk PBMC T cells (not recorded which). Receptor source: a woman between 18 and 75 years old in good health.

The chain employs TRBV6-5 and TRBJ2-2. The CDR3 has 12 residues. The germline V gene has CDR1 MNHEY and CDR2 SVGAGI. CDR3 amino acids: CASSYSTGELFF.

The chain carries TRBV7-3 and TRBJ2-3; TCRdb lists TRBD2, though no DNA is available to test this call. The CDR3 has 16 amino acids. Germline values: CDR1 SGHTA, CDR2 FQGTGA. The CDR3: CASSLTWVANTDTQYF.

The V gene is TRBV15, the J gene TRBJ1-1. Germline CDR1 and CDR2: LNHNV and YYDKDF (reference sequence). The CDR3 length is 13 residues. CDR3 loop: CATSRDANTEAFF.

The chain is built from TRBV18 and TRBJ2-7. The CDR3 runs 13 residues. In germline, CDR1 is KGHSH, CDR2 LQKENI. The CDR3 spells CASSPYSPHEQYF.

The chain has TRBV7-8 and TRBJ1-5. Germline V gene sequence: CDR1 SGHVS, CDR2 FQNEAQ. The CDR3 loop spans 14 amino acids. CDR3 sequence: CASSLAPSGQPQHF.